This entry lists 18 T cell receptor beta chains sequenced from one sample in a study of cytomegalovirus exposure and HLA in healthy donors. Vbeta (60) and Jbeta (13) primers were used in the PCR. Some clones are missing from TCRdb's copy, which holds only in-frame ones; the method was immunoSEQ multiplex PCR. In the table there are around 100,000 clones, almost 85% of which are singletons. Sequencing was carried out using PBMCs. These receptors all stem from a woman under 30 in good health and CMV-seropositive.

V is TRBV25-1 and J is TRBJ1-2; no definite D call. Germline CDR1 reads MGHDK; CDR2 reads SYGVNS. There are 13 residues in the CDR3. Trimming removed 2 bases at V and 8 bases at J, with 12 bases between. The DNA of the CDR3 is TGTGCCAGCAGTGAACCCCAGGCCTCCGGCTACACCTTC. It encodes CASSEPQASGYTF.

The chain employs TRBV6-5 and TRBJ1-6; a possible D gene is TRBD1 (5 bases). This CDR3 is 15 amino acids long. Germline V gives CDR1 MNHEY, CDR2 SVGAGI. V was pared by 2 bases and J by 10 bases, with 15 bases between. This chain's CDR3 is CASSYGAEGMSPLHF. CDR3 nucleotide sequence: TGTGCCAGCAGTTACGGGGCGGAAGGGATGTCACCCCTCCACTTT.

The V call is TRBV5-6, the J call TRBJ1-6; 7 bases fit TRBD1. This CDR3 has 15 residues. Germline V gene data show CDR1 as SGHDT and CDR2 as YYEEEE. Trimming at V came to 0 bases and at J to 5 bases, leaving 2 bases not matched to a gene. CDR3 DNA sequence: TGTGCCAGCAGCTTGGGCACAGGGGATAATTCACCCCTCCACTTT. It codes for CASSLGTGDNSPLHF.

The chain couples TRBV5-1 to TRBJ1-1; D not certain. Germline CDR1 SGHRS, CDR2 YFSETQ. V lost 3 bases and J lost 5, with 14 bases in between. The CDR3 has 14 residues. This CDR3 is CASSSGQEGTEAFF. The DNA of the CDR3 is TGCGCCAGCAGCTCCGGCCAAGAGGGAACTGAAGCTTTCTTT.

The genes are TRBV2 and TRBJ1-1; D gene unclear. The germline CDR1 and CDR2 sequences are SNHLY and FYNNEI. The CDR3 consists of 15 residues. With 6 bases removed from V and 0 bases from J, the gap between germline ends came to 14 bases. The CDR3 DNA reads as TGTGCCAGCAGCAAATACCGAGAAATGAACACTGAAGCTTTCTTT. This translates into CASSKYREMNTEAFF.

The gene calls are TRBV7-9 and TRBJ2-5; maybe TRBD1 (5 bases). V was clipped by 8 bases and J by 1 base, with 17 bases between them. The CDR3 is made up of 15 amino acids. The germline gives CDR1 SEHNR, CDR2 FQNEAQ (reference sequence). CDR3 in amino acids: CASRRTWQSQETQYF. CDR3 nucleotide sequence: TGTGCCAGCCGCCGGACATGGCAGTCCCAAGAGACCCAGTACTTC.

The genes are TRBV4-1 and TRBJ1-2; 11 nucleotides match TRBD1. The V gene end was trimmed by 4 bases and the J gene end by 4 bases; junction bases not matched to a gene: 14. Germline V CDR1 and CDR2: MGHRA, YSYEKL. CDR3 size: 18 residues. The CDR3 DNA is TGCGCCAGCAGCCCAACTTATAGGGCCGGGACAGGGGGCTATGGCTACACCTTC. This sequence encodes CASSPTYRAGTGGYGYTF.

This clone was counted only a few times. The CDR3 sequence: CASSLGGLSGNTIYF. In nucleotides, the CDR3 is TGTGCCAGCAGTTTGGGGGGGCTTAGTGGAAACACCATATATTTT. This chain joins TRBV28 and TRBJ1-3, with D tentatively TRBD1 (6 bases). CDR1 MDHEN and CDR2 SYDVKM come from the germline V gene. Trimming shortened V by 3 bases and J by 3 bases, and 12 bases separated the two germline ends. There are 15 residues in the CDR3. The variable domain in full, with the rest retrieved from reference TRBV28 and TRBJ1-3, is DVKVTQSSRYLVKRTGEKVFLECVQDMDHENMFWYRQDPGLGLRLIYFSYDVKMKEKGDIPEGYSVSREKKERFSLILESASTNQTSMYLCASSLGGLSGNTIYFGEGSWLTVV.

The CDR3 here is CASSLLVGRGNTEAFF. In nucleotides, the CDR3 is TGTGCCAGCAGTCTACTTGTCGGCAGGGGAAACACTGAAGCTTTCTTT. The chain joins TRBV13 to TRBJ1-1; perhaps TRBD1 as D (6 bases). Germline loops: CDR1 PRHDT, CDR2 FYEKMQ (reference sequence). Between the trimmed V and J ends, which lost 6 bases and 2 bases, there was a span of 19 bases. The CDR3 covers 16 residues.

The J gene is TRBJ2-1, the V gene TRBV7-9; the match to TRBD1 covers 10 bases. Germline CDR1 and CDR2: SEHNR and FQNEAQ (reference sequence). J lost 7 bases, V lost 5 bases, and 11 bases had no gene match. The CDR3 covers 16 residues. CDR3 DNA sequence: TGTGCCAGCAGCCCTAGACAGGGGGCAGGGGAAAATGAGCAGTTCTTC. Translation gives CASSPRQGAGENEQFF.

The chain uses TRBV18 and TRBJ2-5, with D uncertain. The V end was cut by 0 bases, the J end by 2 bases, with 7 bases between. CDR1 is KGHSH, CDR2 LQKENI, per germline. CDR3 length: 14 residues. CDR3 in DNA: TGTGCCAGCTCACCACCGGCAGATCAAGAGACCCAGTACTTC. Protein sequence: CASSPPADQETQYF. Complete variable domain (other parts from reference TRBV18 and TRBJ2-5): NAGVMQNPRHLVRRRGQEARLRCSPMKGHSHVYWYRQLPEEGLKFMVYLQKENIIDESGMPKERFSAEFPKEGPSILRIQQVVRGDSAAYFCASSPPADQETQYFGPGTRLLVL.

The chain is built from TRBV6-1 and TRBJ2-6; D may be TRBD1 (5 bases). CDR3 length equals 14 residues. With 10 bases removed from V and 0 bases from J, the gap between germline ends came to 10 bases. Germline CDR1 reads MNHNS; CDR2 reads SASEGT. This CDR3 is CATRQLSGANVLTF. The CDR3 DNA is TGTGCCACCCGACAGCTCTCTGGGGCCAACGTCCTGACTTTC.

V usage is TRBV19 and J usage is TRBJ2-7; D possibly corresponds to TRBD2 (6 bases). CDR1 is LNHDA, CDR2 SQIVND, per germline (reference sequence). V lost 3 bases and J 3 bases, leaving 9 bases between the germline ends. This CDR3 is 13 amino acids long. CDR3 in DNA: TGTGCCAGTAGTATGGGACTGAGCTACGAGCAGTACTTC. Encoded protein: CASSMGLSYEQYF.

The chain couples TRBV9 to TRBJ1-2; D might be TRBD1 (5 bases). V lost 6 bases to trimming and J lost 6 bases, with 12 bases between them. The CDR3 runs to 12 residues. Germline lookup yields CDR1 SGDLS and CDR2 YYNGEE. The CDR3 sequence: CASTSGIHGYTF. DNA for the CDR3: TGTGCCAGCACCTCAGGGATCCATGGCTACACCTTC.

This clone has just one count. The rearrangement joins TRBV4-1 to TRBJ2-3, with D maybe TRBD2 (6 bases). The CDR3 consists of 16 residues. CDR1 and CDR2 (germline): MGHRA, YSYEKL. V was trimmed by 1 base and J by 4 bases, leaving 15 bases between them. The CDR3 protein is CASSQVILAGPDTQYF. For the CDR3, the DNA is TGCGCCAGCAGCCAAGTTATACTAGCCGGGCCAGATACGCAGTATTTT.

In DNA, the CDR3 is TGTGCCAGCGCTAGCTTTGGGAACACCGGGGAGCTGTTTTTT. Translated, it gives CASASFGNTGELFF. The chain links TRBV27 to TRBJ2-2; weak D call: TRBD2 (5 bases). Trimming removed 8 bases at V and 1 base at J, with 11 bases between. This CDR3 region has 14 residues. CDR1 is MNHEY and CDR2 is SMNVEV in the germline V gene (reference sequence).

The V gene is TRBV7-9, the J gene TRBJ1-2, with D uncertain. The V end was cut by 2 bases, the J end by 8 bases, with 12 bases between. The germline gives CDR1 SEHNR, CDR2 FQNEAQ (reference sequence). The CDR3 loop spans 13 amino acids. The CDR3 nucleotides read TGTGCCAGCAGCTTACTGGGCCTTGGGGGCTACACCTTC. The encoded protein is CASSLLGLGGYTF. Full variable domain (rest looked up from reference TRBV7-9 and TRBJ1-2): DTGVSQNPRHKITKRGQNVTFRCDPISEHNRLYWYRQTLGQGPEFLTYFQNEAQLEKSRLLSDRFSAERPKGSFSTLEIQRTEQGDSAMYLCASSLLGLGGYTFGSGTRLTVV.

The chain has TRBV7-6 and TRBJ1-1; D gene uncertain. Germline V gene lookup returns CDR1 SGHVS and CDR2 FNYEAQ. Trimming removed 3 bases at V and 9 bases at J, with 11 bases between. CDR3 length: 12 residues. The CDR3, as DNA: TGTGCCAGCAGCTTTGACGGGGTAAAAGCTTTCTTT. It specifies CASSFDGVKAFF.